The source of this T cell receptor (beta chain) is a study of T cells after yellow fever vaccination. Study-level information: Libraries from low-cell-number fractions were prepared with the SMART-Seq v4 Ultra Low Input RNA kit. General study findings and limits: Bulk-population clonotypes that are abundant could appear as contaminants in FACS-sorted repertoires. Clones from primary vaccination mostly reappeared after the booster (approximately 96% CD4, under 90% CD8).

Germline CDR1 and CDR2: KGHDR and SFDVKD. The CDR3 consists of 14 residues. Trimming removed 3 bases at V and 3 bases at J, with 10 bases between. Template switching by 5'RACE produced TCR cDNA, adding a universal primer site and UMIs. TCRdb redid the calling of the 5' RACE reads with MiXCR, one entry per CDR3 protein. The table includes 500,000 to 650,000 distinct CDR3 sequences, 17% detected once. At least ten counts were recorded for this clonotype. Its antigen is not identified. The input for sequencing was PBMCs, taken about 5 days after the first yellow fever vaccination. The TCR originated in a man aged 18 to 30 who received the YFV17D yellow fever vaccine. The chain uses TRBV24-1 and TRBJ2-5; maybe TRBD1 (6 bases). CDR3 sequence reads: CATSDPRTEETQYF. The CDR3 coding sequence is TGTGCCACCAGTGATCCCCGGACAGAAGAGACCCAGTACTTC.